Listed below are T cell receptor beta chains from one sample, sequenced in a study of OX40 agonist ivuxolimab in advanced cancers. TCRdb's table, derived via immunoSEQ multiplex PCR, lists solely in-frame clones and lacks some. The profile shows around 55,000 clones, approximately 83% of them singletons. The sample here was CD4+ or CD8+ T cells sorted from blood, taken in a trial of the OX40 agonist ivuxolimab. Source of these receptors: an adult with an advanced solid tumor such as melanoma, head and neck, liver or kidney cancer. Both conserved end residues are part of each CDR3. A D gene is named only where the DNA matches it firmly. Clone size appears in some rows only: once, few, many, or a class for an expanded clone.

CDR3nt: TGTGCCAGCAGCGGTTCAGGGGCATCCTATGGCTACACCTTC; CDR3aa: CASSGSGASYGYTF; j_gene: TRBJ1-2; abundance: -; v_gene: TRBV9; d_gene: -
CDR3nt: TGCGCCAGCAGCTTGTCTGTGGGCAGGGGACTCTATGGCTACACCTTC; CDR3aa: CASSLSVGRGLYGYTF; j_gene: TRBJ1-2; abundance: few; v_gene: TRBV5-1; d_gene: -
CDR3nt: TGTGCCAGCAGCTTATCGGGGGACACCATATATTTT; CDR3aa: CASSLSGDTIYF; j_gene: TRBJ1-3; abundance: -; v_gene: TRBV7-9; d_gene: -
CDR3nt: TGCGCCAGCAGCCAAGACTTGAACAGAGTCTACGAGCAGTACTTC; CDR3aa: CASSQDLNRVYEQYF; j_gene: TRBJ2-7; abundance: -; v_gene: TRBV4-3; d_gene: -
CDR3nt: TGTGCCAGCAGCCAAGGAACAGGGTGGAACACTGAAGCTTTCTTT; CDR3aa: CASSQGTGWNTEAFF; j_gene: TRBJ1-1; abundance: -; v_gene: TRBV4-2; d_gene: -
CDR3nt: TGTGCCAGCAGCCCGAGGACAGGGTGGAACACTGAAGCTTTCTTT; CDR3aa: CASSPRTGWNTEAFF; j_gene: TRBJ1-1; abundance: -; v_gene: TRBV7-3; d_gene: TRBD1
CDR3nt: TGTGCCAGCAGCTTAGCGAACGTGGATTTACAGGAAGAGACCCAGTACTTC; CDR3aa: CASSLANVDLQEETQYF; j_gene: TRBJ2-5; abundance: few; v_gene: TRBV7-8; d_gene: -
CDR3nt: TGTGCCAGCTTCAGTGTATCCTACGAGCAGTACTTC; CDR3aa: CASFSVSYEQYF; j_gene: TRBJ2-7; abundance: -; v_gene: TRBV27; d_gene: -
CDR3nt: TGTGCCAGCAGTTACTCGATCAGGAACACTGAAGCTTTCTTT; CDR3aa: CASSYSIRNTEAFF; j_gene: TRBJ1-1; abundance: -; v_gene: TRBV6-5; d_gene: -
CDR3nt: TGTGCCAGCAGCGGACCCAGCAATGAGCAGTTCTTC; CDR3aa: CASSGPSNEQFF; j_gene: TRBJ2-1; abundance: -; v_gene: TRBV2; d_gene: -
CDR3nt: TGTGCCAGCAGTTTAGGCAGGGTTAGCGAGCAGTACTTC; CDR3aa: CASSLGRVSEQYF; j_gene: TRBJ2-7; abundance: -; v_gene: TRBV27; d_gene: -
CDR3nt: TGTGCCAGCAGCCGTATGGGGACCAACACTGAAGCTTTCTTT; CDR3aa: CASSRMGTNTEAFF; j_gene: TRBJ1-1; abundance: -; v_gene: TRBV7-6; d_gene: -
CDR3nt: TGTGCCAGCAGTGAACTTAGTCAGGGGTACGAGCAGTACTTC; CDR3aa: CASSELSQGYEQYF; j_gene: TRBJ2-7; abundance: -; v_gene: TRBV6-1; d_gene: -
CDR3nt: TGTGCCAGCAGTTATACACGATACGAAGCTTTCTTT; CDR3aa: CASSYTRYEAFF; j_gene: TRBJ1-1; abundance: -; v_gene: TRBV7-2; d_gene: -
CDR3nt: TGCGCCAGCAGCCAAGAAGTTGGGGGGGGAGATACGCAGTATTTT; CDR3aa: CASSQEVGGGDTQYF; j_gene: TRBJ2-3; abundance: -; v_gene: TRBV4-1; d_gene: TRBD2
CDR3nt: TGTGCCAGCAGCTTAGAGGTAGGGTATTCCTACGAGCAGTACTTC; CDR3aa: CASSLEVGYSYEQYF; j_gene: TRBJ2-7; abundance: -; v_gene: TRBV11-2; d_gene: -
CDR3nt: TGCGCCAGCAGCTTGGTATCGGGGGGCCTGGGAGATACGCAGTATTTT; CDR3aa: CASSLVSGGLGDTQYF; j_gene: TRBJ2-3; abundance: few; v_gene: TRBV5-1; d_gene: -
CDR3nt: TGCGCCAGACGACGCGAGCAGTACTTC; CDR3aa: CARRREQYF; j_gene: TRBJ2-7; abundance: -; v_gene: TRBV10-1; d_gene: -
CDR3nt: TGTGCCAGCTCCAAACTAGCGGGGGGCTCCTACAATGAGCAGTTCTTC; CDR3aa: CASSKLAGGSYNEQFF; j_gene: TRBJ2-1; abundance: -; v_gene: TRBV13; d_gene: TRBD2
CDR3nt: TGTGCCAGCAGCGCCACAGGCTATGGCTACACCTTC; CDR3aa: CASSATGYGYTF; j_gene: TRBJ1-2; abundance: -; v_gene: TRBV9; d_gene: -